The sequence of this T cell receptor beta chain was determined in a study of yellow fever vaccine responses in identical twins. The CDR3 extends over 14 amino acids. Germline V CDR1 and CDR2: MGHRA, YSYEKL. V shed 7 bases, J shed 1 base, and the junction held 2 bases outside the gene matches. TCRdb re-called the RT-PCR reads with MiXCR, one entry per CDR3 protein. Of a few thousand distinct CDR3 sequences in the sample, over 75% were seen once. Material: T cells from blood (PBMCs), unsorted or a sorted subset (not recorded which), obtained before or after yellow fever vaccination (not recorded which). The sequence derives from a woman aged 18-29 years who received the yellow fever vaccine. The J gene is TRBJ2-2, the V gene TRBV4-1, with TRBD2 matching over 8 bases. DNA of the CDR3: TGCGCCAGCAACCTAGCGGGGAACACCGGGGAGCTGTTTTTT. It is translated as CASNLAGNTGELFF.